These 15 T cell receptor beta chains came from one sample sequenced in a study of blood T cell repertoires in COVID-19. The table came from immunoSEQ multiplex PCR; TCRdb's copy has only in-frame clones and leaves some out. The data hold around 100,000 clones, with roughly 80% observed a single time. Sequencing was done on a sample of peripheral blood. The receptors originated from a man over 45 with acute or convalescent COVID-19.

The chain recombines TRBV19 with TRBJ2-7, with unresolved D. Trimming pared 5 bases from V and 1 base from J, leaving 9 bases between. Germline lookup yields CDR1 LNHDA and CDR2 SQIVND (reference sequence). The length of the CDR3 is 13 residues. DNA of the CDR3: TGTGCCAGTAGTCCCCAGGTATCCTACGAGCAGTACTTC. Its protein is CASSPQVSYEQYF.

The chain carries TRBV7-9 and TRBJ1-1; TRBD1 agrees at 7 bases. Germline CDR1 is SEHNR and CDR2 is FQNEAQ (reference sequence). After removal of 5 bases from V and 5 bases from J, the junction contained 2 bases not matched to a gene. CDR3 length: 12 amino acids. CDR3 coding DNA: TGTGCCAGCAGCCCACAGGGGACTGAAGCTTTCTTT. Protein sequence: CASSPQGTEAFF.

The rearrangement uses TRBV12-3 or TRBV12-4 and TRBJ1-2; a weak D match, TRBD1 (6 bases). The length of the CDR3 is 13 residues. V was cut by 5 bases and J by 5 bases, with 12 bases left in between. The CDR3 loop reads CASSPTGFYGYTF. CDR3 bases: TGTGCCAGCAGTCCTACAGGGTTTTATGGCTACACCTTC.

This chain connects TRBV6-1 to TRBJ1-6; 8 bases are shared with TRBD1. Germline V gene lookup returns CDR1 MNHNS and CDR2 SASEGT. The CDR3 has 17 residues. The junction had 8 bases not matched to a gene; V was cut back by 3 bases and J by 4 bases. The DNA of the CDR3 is TGTGCCAGCAGTGACACGGACAGGGTCCTTTATAATTCACCCCTCCACTTT. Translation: CASSDTDRVLYNSPLHF.

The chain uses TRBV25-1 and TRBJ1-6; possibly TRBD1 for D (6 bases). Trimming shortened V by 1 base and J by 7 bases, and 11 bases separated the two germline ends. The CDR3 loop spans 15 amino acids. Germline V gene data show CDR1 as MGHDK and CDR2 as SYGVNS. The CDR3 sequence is CASSELAGTNSPLHF. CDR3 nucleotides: TGTGCCAGCAGTGAATTGGCAGGGACAAATTCACCCCTCCACTTT.

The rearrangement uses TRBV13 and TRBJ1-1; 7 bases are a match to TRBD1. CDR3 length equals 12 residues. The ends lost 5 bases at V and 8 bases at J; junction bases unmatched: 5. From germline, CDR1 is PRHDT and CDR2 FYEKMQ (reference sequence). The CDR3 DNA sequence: TGTGCCAGCAGCCGGGACAGCGCGGAAGCTTTCTTT. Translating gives CASSRDSAEAFF.

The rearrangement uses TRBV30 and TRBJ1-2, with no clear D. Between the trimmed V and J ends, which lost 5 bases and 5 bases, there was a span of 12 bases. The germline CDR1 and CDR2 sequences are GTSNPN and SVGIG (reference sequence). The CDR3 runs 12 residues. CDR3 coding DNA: TGTGCCTGGTACACCGTGCGGTATGGCTACACCTTC. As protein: CAWYTVRYGYTF.

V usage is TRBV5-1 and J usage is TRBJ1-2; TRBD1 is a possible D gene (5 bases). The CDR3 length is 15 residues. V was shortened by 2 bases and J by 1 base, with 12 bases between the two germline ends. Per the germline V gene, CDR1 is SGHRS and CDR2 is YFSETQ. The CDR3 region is CASSLTGAFNYGYTF. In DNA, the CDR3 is TGCGCCAGCAGCTTAACAGGAGCCTTTAACTATGGCTACACCTTC.

CDR3 loop: CASSAQGAGYGYTF. In nucleotides, the CDR3 is TGTGCCAGCAGTGCTCAGGGGGCTGGGTATGGCTACACCTTC. The rearrangement links TRBV2 to TRBJ1-2, with 8 nucleotides matching TRBD1. The V segment lost 4 bases and the J segment 5 bases; nucleotides outside the gene matches: 6. Germline lookup yields CDR1 SNHLY and CDR2 FYNNEI. The CDR3 runs 14 residues.

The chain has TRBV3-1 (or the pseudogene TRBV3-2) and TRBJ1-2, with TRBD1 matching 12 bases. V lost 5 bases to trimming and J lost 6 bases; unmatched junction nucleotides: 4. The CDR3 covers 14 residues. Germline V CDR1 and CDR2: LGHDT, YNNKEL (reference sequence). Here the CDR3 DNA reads TGTGCCAGCAGCATTCGGGACAGGGGGCATGGCTACACCTTC. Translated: CASSIRDRGHGYTF.

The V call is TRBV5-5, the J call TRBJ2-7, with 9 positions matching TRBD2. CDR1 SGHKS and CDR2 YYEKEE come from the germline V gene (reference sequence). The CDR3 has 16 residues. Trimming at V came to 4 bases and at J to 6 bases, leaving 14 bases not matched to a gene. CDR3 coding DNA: TGTGCCAGCAGCCGGTCTGTGGCGGGGGGGCCGAGCGAGCAGTACTTC. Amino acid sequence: CASSRSVAGGPSEQYF.

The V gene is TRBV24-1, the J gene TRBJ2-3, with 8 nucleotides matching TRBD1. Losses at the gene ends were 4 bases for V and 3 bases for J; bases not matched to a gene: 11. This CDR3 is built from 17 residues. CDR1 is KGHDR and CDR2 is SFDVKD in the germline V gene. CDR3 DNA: TGTGCCACCAGTGACCCTACCCCAGGGGGCAGGACAGATACGCAGTATTTT. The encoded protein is CATSDPTPGGRTDTQYF.

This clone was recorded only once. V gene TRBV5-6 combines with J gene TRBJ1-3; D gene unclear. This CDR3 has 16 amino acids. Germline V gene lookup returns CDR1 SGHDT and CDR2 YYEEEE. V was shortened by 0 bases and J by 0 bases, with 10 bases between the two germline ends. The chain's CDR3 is CASSLGRSPSGNTIYF. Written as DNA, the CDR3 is TGTGCCAGCAGCTTGGGTCGGTCCCCCTCTGGAAACACCATATATTTT.

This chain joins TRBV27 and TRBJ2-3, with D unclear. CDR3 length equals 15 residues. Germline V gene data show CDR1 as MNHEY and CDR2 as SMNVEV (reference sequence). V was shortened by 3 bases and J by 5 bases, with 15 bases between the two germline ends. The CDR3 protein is CASSFGGLGGDTQYF. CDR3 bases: TGTGCCAGCAGTTTTGGCGGTCTTGGTGGAGATACGCAGTATTTT.

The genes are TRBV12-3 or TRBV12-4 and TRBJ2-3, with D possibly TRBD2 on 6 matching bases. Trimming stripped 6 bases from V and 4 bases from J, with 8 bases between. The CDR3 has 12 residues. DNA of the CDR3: TGTGCCAGCAGAGGGGAGGCAGATACGCAGTATTTT. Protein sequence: CASRGEADTQYF.